The 5 T cell receptor beta chains given below trace back to one sample, sequenced in a study of OX40 agonist ivuxolimab in advanced cancers. This table comes from immunoSEQ multiplex PCR, and its TCRdb copy is limited to in-frame clones, with some not included. The sample includes tens of thousands of clones, 75% to 90% of them seen just once. The sample here was CD4+ or CD8+ T cells sorted from blood, taken in a trial of the OX40 agonist ivuxolimab. These TCRs come from an adult with an advanced solid tumor such as melanoma, head and neck, liver or kidney cancer.

CDR3 protein: CASLRGGAQETQYF. The CDR3 region has the DNA TGTGCCAGCCTGAGGGGGGGGGCTCAAGAGACCCAGTACTTC. V gene TRBV2 combines with J gene TRBJ2-5, with D possibly matching TRBD2 (7 bases). CDR1 is SNHLY and CDR2 is FYNNEI in the germline V gene. The CDR3 has 14 amino acids. The ends were cut back, 8 bases at V and 2 bases at J, with 15 bases in the middle.

This clone has a single count. The chain recombines TRBV4-3 with TRBJ1-2, with a weak D call TRBD1 (5 bases). With 3 bases removed from V and 5 bases from J, the gap between germline ends came to 13 bases. The CDR3 has 14 residues. The germline V gene encodes CDR1 LGHNA and CDR2 YSLEER. Here the CDR3 DNA reads TGCGCCAGCAGCCAGGGCCAAGGGGAGTATGGCTACACCTTC. Translating it yields CASSQGQGEYGYTF.

CDR3 region: CASSPGSGRAKGETQYF. The CDR3 coding sequence is TGTGCCAGCAGCCCTGGAAGCGGGAGGGCCAAAGGAGAGACCCAGTACTTC. J is TRBJ2-5 and V is TRBV7-2; 10 bases fit TRBD2. Germline CDR1 and CDR2: SGHTA and FQGNSA. V shed 5 bases, J shed 4 bases, and the junction held 13 bases outside the gene matches. The CDR3 runs 17 residues.

This clone is a singleton in its sample. The chain has TRBV5-8 and TRBJ1-4, with 10 nucleotides matching TRBD1. J was trimmed by 3 bases and V by 5 bases; bases with no gene match: 13. This CDR3 comprises 18 residues. Germline CDR1 reads SGHTS; CDR2 reads YDEGEE. For the CDR3, the DNA is TGTGCCAGCAGGGCCGGGACAGGGGTCGCCCCAGCTAATGAAAAACTGTTTTTT. This codes for CASRAGTGVAPANEKLFF.

Here the CDR3 reads CASGSPGQDSYEQYV. The DNA of the CDR3 is TGTGCCAGCGGATCCCCGGGACAGGACTCCTACGAGCAGTACGTC. The chain recombines TRBV21-1 with TRBJ2-7; the listed D gene, TRBD1, was not tested against the DNA. TRBV21-1 is reported as a pseudogene. The CDR3 has 15 amino acids.